This T cell receptor (beta chain) was sequenced during a study of CD8 T cell repertoires and HIV-1 epitope variants (TCRdb year 2020). Regarding the study in general: T cells were stimulated in separate culture wells with each of twenty-five peptides representing autologous and known Gag and Nef epitope variants. A CMV, EBV and flu peptide pool, the Ebola AY9 epitope as negative control, and a no-peptide well were included as control conditions. Tested epitopes included three Gag epitope families and Nef HW9 and YT9. T cells were enriched using the EasySep Human T Cell Enrichment Kit and were co-cultured with equal numbers of autologous T cell-negative cells serving as antigen-presenting cells. An aliquot of 1M T cells was saved as an uncultured baseline condition, separate from the roughly 83 T cell cultures. A total of some 83 T cell cultures were run, with each culture condition done in triplicate except for one peptide, which was done in duplicate. For over nine days the cultures were kept in IMDM with gentamicin, and on days 3 and 7 half of the media was changed with IL-2, IL-7 and IL-15 added.

What the authors observed across the whole study: The Nef KF9 family was recognized by five clonotypes and the HW9 family by one, and no responses to the TAALDMSHF plasma variant were observed. Of the nine antigen-specific TCR beta clonotypes identified, roughly six appeared cross-reactive for autologous or known escape epitope variants. Only TCR beta chains were identified by the assay, and proliferation to antigen, not T cell function or cytokine profile, was indicated.

Comment on this clone: Its antigen has not been determined. No much larger clone is present one base from it, and per-base qualities are unavailable.

Sequencing of TCR beta CDR3 regions was performed at survey depth on the immunoSEQ platform. The QIAamp DNA micro kit was used to extract genomic DNA from every cultured and uncultured CD8+ T cell population. As for how the authors treated the data: Any sample with under 5,000 productive reads was excluded, and this exclusion removed about 7% of the roughly 80 cultures stimulated with HIV peptides. Sequences were trimmed to CDR3 by a MANAFEST web app, and nonproductive sequences, CDR3s under 5 amino acids, and sequences not starting with C or ending with F/W were removed. To count as antigen-specific, a clonotype had to be expanded in at least 2 of 3 replicates compared with the no-peptide control at FDR 0.01, and only within one epitope family. In addition, a specific clonotype needed a frequency at least fivefold higher than in wells stimulated with peptides from other epitope families. TCRdb re-hosts the immuneACCESS table, in-frame sequences only. Its copies lack some clones; in the studies checked, an unresolved V gene accounts for under half of them, and the cause for the rest is not known. The V and J calls and the clone size are those of that table, but D and trimming were determined from the DNA. The sample table lists under 2,500 clones, around 63% of them with a count of one. The ten top clones hold 42% of the sample.

The EasySep Human CD8+ T Cell Enrichment Kit was used on day 10 to isolate CD8+ T cells from every culture. This receptor was identified in a male donor with HIV. Specimen: cultured CD8+ T cells derived from PBMCs.

The sequence in DNA is TGCGCCAGCAGCCTCCGACTAGCCTATGAGCAGTTCTTC. The encoded protein is CASSLRLAYEQFF. The V gene is TRBV4-1 and the J gene is TRBJ2-1, with 7 bases matching TRBD2. As encoded in the germline V gene, CDR1 is MGHRA while CDR2 is YSYEKL. The CDR3 has 13 amino acids, counting the end cysteine and phenylalanine. The only DNA kept is the CDR3, 39 bases in frame from the first base. V and J are trimmed by 4 bases and 8 bases, and the gene matches miss 5 bases of the junction.